This TCR beta chain emerged from a study of OX40 agonist ivuxolimab in advanced cancers. The V gene's germline CDR1 is LNHNV and CDR2 YYDKDF (reference sequence). Trimming removed 2 bases from V and 1 base from J; junction bases left unmatched: 6. The CDR3 has 16 amino acids. Only in-frame clones appear in the TCRdb table, and some are missing; sequencing was by immunoSEQ multiplex PCR. The repertoire includes almost 70,000 clones, roughly 92% of them detected once, and 0.25% to 0.3% sits in the top ten. The chain couples TRBV15 to TRBJ1-1, with 8 nucleotides matching TRBD1. The sample in question was CD4+ or CD8+ T cells sorted from blood, obtained in a trial of the OX40 agonist ivuxolimab. The sequence derives from an adult with an advanced solid tumor such as melanoma, head and neck, liver or kidney cancer. The CDR3 spells CATSRRSGTGNTEAFF. As DNA, the CDR3 is TGTGCCACCAGCAGACGGTCCGGGACAGGGAACACTGAAGCTTTCTTT.